What follows are 19 T cell receptor beta chains derived from one specimen sequenced in a study of siplizumab effects on memory and regulatory T cells. Sequencing used immunoSEQ multiplex PCR; TCRdb keeps in-frame clones, though not all of them. The sample has approximately 82,000 clones, 87% seen once. Sequencing was carried out using Tregs sorted from blood. The origin of the receptors is a human donor in good health.

The chain carries TRBV4-1 and TRBJ1-1; TRBD1 might be the D (6 bases). This CDR3 is built from 15 residues. Germline V gives CDR1 MGHRA, CDR2 YSYEKL. Deletions cut 5 bases from V and 1 base from J, with 14 bases between. CDR3 in DNA: TGCGCCAGCAGCACGCTGACAGGCGGGAACACTGAAGCTTTCTTT. Translated: CASSTLTGGNTEAFF.

This chain connects TRBV30 to TRBJ1-2; the D is unclear. Germline assignment: CDR1 GTSNPN and CDR2 SVGIG (reference sequence). Trimming left V 6 bases short and J 3 bases short, with 8 bases between. This CDR3 region has 11 residues. CDR3 region: CACPRYYGYTF. CDR3 nucleotide sequence: TGTGCCTGCCCTCGATACTATGGCTACACCTTC.

This clone was picked up a small number of times. The rearrangement links TRBV7-2 to TRBJ1-4, with D possibly being TRBD1 (5 bases). The germline gives CDR1 SGHTA, CDR2 FQGNSA. V gave up 3 bases and J gave up 8 bases, with 16 bases separating them. There are 15 residues in the CDR3. DNA of the CDR3: TGTGCCAGCAGCTTTGGCGGAGGGGCCCGGGAAAAACTGTTTTTT. Its protein is CASSFGGGAREKLFF.

The rearrangement links TRBV12-5 to TRBJ1-2; possible D gene TRBD1, 6 bases. Germline values: CDR1 LGHNT, CDR2 FRNRAP. Trimming took off 3 bases at V and 6 bases at J, with 17 bases between the two ends. CDR3 length equals 15 residues. CDR3 residues: CASGFFLSRGDGYTF. The CDR3 DNA sequence: TGTGCTAGTGGTTTTTTTCTATCTAGGGGGGATGGCTACACCTTC. Looking up the rest from reference TRBV12-5 and TRBJ1-2 gives the full variable domain: DARVTQTPRHKVTEMGQEVTMRCQPILGHNTVFWYRQTMMQGLELLAYFRNRAPLDDSGMPKDRFSAEMPDATLATLKIQPSEPRDSAVYFCASGFFLSRGDGYTFGSGTRLTVV.

This CDR3 is CASSQTWVTDGYTF. The CDR3 bases are TGTGCCAGTAGTCAAACATGGGTGACAGACGGCTACACCTTC. V is TRBV19 and J is TRBJ1-2, with a possible D match to TRBD1 (5 bases). The CDR3 is 14 amino acids. Per the germline V gene, CDR1 is LNHDA and CDR2 is SQIVND (reference sequence). Trimming shortened V by 5 bases and J by 8 bases, and 18 bases separated the two germline ends.

V and J are TRBV9 and TRBJ1-2, with TRBD1 matching 8 bases. The CDR3 covers 13 residues. V lost 3 bases and J lost 8; bases outside the gene matches: 6. The V gene's germline CDR1 is SGDLS and CDR2 YYNGEE. CDR3 sequence reads: CASSAPRDRGYTF. The CDR3 DNA follows: TGTGCCAGCAGCGCCCCCCGGGACAGGGGCTACACCTTC.

The count of this clone is one. The gene calls are TRBV15 and TRBJ2-3; D call uncertain. CDR3 length equals 14 residues. Germline V gene sequence: CDR1 LNHNV, CDR2 YYDKDF (reference sequence). Trimming removed 0 bases at V and 4 bases at J, with 8 bases between. The CDR3 DNA reads TGTGCCACCAGCAGAGATCTCGGCTCAGATACGCAGTATTTT. This sequence encodes CATSRDLGSDTQYF.

The chain recombines TRBV29-1 with TRBJ1-3; 8 bases align to TRBD1. The CDR3 has 13 amino acids. From germline, CDR1 is SQVTM and CDR2 ANQGSEA. Germline trimming cut 7 bases from V and 0 bases from J; bases unmatched to any gene: 2. The CDR3 is CSAGGDSGNTIYF. The CDR3, as DNA: TGCAGCGCAGGGGGCGACTCTGGAAACACCATATATTTT.

The V call is TRBV6-1, the J call TRBJ2-5; TRBD1 matches 8 bases. V gave up 4 bases and J gave up 5 bases; unmatched junction bases: 6. CDR3 length: 14 amino acids. Germline-derived CDR1 and CDR2 are MNHNS and SASEGT. The CDR3 loop is CASSVNRGLETQYF. The CDR3 DNA follows: TGTGCCAGCAGTGTTAACAGGGGGTTGGAGACCCAGTACTTC.

The rearrangement joins TRBV5-1 to TRBJ2-5; 7 bases line up with TRBD2. Germline CDR1 is SGHRS and CDR2 is YFSETQ. There are 16 residues in the CDR3. V was pared by 2 bases and J by 1 base, with 8 bases of the junction left unmatched. CDR3 amino acids: CASSLGIAGVQETQYF. For the CDR3, the DNA is TGCGCCAGCAGCTTAGGGATAGCGGGCGTCCAAGAGACCCAGTACTTC.

V is TRBV11-2 and J is TRBJ2-1; D is unclear. Germline assignment: CDR1 SGHAT and CDR2 FQNNGV. This CDR3 contains 11 residues. V was shortened by 5 bases and J by 7 bases, with 6 bases between the two germline ends. In DNA, the CDR3 is TGTGCCAGCAGCCCTCTGAATGAGCAGTTCTTC. The encoded protein is CASSPLNEQFF.

This chain connects TRBV18 to TRBJ2-7; the D gene is possibly TRBD1 (5 bases). Germline V gene data show CDR1 as KGHSH and CDR2 as LQKENI. Deletions cut 0 bases from V and 2 bases from J, with 14 bases between. CDR3 length: 16 amino acids. DNA for the CDR3: TGTGCCAGCTCACCACCCAAAGGGGTCGATACCTACGAGCAGTACTTC. Its protein is CASSPPKGVDTYEQYF. Complete variable domain (other parts from reference TRBV18 and TRBJ2-7): NAGVMQNPRHLVRRRGQEARLRCSPMKGHSHVYWYRQLPEEGLKFMVYLQKENIIDESGMPKERFSAEFPKEGPSILRIQQVVRGDSAAYFCASSPPKGVDTYEQYFGPGTRLTVT.

This chain joins TRBV7-9 and TRBJ1-1; D is unclear. Trimming removed 11 bases at V and 0 bases at J, with 10 bases between. The V gene's germline CDR1 is SEHNR and CDR2 FQNEAQ (reference sequence). There are 12 residues in the CDR3. The CDR3 here is CAAGAVNTEAFF. In DNA form, the CDR3 reads TGTGCCGCCGGTGCCGTGAACACTGAAGCTTTCTTT.

The chain employs TRBV6-6 and TRBJ2-7, with D tentatively TRBD2 (6 bases). CDR3 length: 15 amino acids. Between the trimmed V and J ends, which lost 4 bases and 0 bases, there was a span of 13 bases. CDR1 and CDR2 (germline): MNHNY, SVGAGI (reference sequence). The CDR3 spells CASSSTGTGSYEQYF. CDR3 nucleotides: TGTGCCAGCAGTTCCACCGGGACTGGCTCCTACGAGCAGTACTTC.

The chain combines TRBV18 with TRBJ2-2; D gene uncertain. This CDR3 comprises 12 residues. Trimming removed 3 bases at V and 7 bases at J, with 6 bases between. CDR1 and CDR2 (germline): KGHSH, LQKENI. The CDR3 nucleotides are TGTGCCAGCTCACCCGGCGGCGGGGAGCTGTTTTTT. It translates to CASSPGGGELFF.

The chain has TRBV6-6 and TRBJ1-2; 7 bases align to TRBD1. J lost 5 bases, V lost 6 bases, and 6 bases had no gene match. Germline CDR1 MNHNY, CDR2 SVGAGI (reference sequence). The CDR3 contains 13 residues. The CDR3 DNA reads TGTGCCAGCAGATTATCAGGGGGATATGGCTACACCTTC. It specifies CASRLSGGYGYTF.

This clone was seen only once. V and J are TRBV5-1 and TRBJ1-1, with TRBD1 matching 7 bases. CDR1 and CDR2 from the germline V gene are SGHRS and YFSETQ. V lost 5 bases, J lost 4 bases, and 5 bases stayed unmatched. The CDR3 consists of 13 residues. The CDR3 here is CASSAGGTTEAFF. The CDR3 coding sequence is TGCGCCAGCAGTGCAGGGGGTACCACTGAAGCTTTCTTT.

The chain joins TRBV11-2 to TRBJ1-1; D gene ambiguous. V was shortened by 5 bases and J by 2 bases, with 12 bases between the two germline ends. From germline, CDR1 is SGHAT and CDR2 FQNNGV. The CDR3 sequence is 14 residues long. CDR3: CASSPQIINTEAFF. In DNA form, the CDR3 reads TGTGCCAGCAGCCCGCAGATAATAAACACTGAAGCTTTCTTT.

Only one count was recorded for this clone. V is TRBV29-1 and J is TRBJ2-2, with 7 positions matching TRBD1. Per the germline V gene, CDR1 is SQVTM and CDR2 is ANQGSEA. Losses at the gene ends were 7 bases for V and 6 bases for J; bases not matched to a gene: 11. The CDR3 consists of 14 residues. CDR3 residues: CSANPGQVAGELFF. Written as DNA, the CDR3 is TGCAGCGCCAACCCAGGACAGGTAGCCGGGGAGCTGTTTTTT.